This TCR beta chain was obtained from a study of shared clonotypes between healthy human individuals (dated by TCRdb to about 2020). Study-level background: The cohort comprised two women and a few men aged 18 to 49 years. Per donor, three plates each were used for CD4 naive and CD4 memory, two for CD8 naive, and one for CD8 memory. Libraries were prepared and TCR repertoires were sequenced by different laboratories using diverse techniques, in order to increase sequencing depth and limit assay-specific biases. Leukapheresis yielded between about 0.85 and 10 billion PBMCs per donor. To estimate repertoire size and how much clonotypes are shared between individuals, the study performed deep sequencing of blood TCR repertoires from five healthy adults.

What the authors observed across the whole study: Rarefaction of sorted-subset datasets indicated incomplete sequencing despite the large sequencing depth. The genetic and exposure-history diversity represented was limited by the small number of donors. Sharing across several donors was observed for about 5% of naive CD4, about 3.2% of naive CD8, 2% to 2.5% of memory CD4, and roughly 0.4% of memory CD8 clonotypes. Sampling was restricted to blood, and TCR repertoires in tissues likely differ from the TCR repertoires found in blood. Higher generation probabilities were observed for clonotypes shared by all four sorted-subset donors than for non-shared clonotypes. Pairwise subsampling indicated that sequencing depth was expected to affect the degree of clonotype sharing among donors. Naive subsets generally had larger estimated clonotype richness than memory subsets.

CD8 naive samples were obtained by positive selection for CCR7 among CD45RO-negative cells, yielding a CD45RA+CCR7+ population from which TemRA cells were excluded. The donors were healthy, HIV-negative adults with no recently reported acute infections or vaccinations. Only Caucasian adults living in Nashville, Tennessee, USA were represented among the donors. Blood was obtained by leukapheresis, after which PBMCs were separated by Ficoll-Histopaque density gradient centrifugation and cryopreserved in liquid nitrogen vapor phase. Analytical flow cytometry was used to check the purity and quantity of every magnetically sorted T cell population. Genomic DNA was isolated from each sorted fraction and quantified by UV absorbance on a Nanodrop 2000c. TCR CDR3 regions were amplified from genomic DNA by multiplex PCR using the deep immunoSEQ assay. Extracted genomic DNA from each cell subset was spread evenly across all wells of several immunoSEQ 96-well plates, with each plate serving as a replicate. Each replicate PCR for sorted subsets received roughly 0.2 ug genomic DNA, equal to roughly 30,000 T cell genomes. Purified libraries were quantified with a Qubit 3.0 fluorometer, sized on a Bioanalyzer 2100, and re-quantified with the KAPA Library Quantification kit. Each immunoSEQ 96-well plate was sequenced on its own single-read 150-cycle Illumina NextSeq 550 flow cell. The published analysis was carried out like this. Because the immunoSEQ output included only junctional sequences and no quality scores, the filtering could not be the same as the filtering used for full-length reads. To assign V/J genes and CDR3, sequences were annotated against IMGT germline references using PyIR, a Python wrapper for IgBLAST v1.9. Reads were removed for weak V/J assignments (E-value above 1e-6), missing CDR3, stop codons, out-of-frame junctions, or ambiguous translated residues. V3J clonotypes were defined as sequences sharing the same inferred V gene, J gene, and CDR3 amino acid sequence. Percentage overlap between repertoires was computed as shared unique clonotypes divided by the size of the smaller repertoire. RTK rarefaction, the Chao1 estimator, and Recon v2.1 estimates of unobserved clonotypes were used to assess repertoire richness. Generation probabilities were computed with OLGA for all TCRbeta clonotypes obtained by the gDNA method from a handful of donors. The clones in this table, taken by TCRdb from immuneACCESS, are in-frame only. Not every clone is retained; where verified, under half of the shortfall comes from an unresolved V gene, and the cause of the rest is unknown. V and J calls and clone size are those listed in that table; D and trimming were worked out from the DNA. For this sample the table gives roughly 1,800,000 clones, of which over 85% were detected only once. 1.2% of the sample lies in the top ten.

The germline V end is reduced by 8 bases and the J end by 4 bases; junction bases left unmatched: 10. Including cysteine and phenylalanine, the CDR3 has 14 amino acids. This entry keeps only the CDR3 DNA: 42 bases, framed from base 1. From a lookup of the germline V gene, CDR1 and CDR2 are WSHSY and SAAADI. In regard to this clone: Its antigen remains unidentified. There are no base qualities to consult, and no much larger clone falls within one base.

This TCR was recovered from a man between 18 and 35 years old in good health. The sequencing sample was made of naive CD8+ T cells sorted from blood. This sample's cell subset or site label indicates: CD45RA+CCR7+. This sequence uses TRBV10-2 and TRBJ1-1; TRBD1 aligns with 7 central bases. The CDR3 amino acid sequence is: CASGLTGVSTEAFF. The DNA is TGCGCCAGCGGACTTACAGGGGTCAGCACTGAAGCTTTCTTT.